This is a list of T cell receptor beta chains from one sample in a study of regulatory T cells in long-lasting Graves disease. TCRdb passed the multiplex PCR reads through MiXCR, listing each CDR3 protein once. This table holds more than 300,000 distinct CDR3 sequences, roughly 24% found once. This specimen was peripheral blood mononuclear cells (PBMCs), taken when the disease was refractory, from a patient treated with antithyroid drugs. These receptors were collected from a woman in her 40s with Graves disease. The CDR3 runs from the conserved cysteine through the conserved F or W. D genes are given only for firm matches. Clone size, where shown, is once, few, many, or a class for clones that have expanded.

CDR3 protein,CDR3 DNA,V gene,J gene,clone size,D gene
CASSPRTDTGELFF,TGCGCCAGCAGCCCGAGGACAGACACCGGGGAGCTGTTTTTT,TRBV5-1,TRBJ2-2,few,.
CASSLGNPYEQYF,TGTGCCAGCAGCTTAGGAAACCCCTACGAGCAGTACTTC,TRBV7-9,TRBJ2-7,.,.
CATLAGQDSQETQYF,TGTGCCACTCTAGCGGGACAGGACTCCCAAGAGACCCAGTACTTC,TRBV28,TRBJ2-5,.,.
CASSLPRPSSYEQYF,TGTGCCAGCAGCTTACCCAGGCCGAGCTCCTACGAGCAGTACTTC,TRBV7-8,TRBJ2-7,many,.
CASSLWGDSPSF,TGTGCCAGCAGTTTATGGGGGGACAGCCCATCTTTT,TRBV28,TRBJ2-5,many,TRBD1
CASSGGTGGQTQYF,TGTGCCAGCAGTGGAGGGACAGGGGGCCAGACCCAGTACTTC,TRBV6-1,TRBJ2-5,many,TRBD1
CASSSPGSATNEKLFF,TGTGCCAGCAGTTCCCCGGGGTCTGCAACTAATGAAAAACTGTTTTTT,TRBV28,TRBJ1-4,.,.
CASSSQGDRLTYEQYF,TGTGCCAGCAGCTCACAGGGGGACAGACTGACCTACGAGCAGTACTTC,TRBV13,TRBJ2-7,.,TRBD1
CASLRAGGETQYF,TGTGCCAGCCTCAGGGCCGGAGGGGAGACCCAGTACTTC,TRBV18,TRBJ2-5,.,.
CSATTGTSGPTNTGELFF,TGCAGTGCCACCACCGGGACTAGCGGGCCCACGAACACCGGGGAGCTGTTTTTT,TRBV20-1,TRBJ2-2,few,TRBD2
CASTPTGAYEQYF,TGTGCCAGCACCCCCACAGGGGCCTACGAGCAGTACTTC,TRBV27,TRBJ2-7,many,TRBD1
CASSEDRATEAFF,TGTGCCAGCAGTGAAGACAGGGCAACTGAAGCTTTCTTT,TRBV2,TRBJ1-1,many,.
CASSYRDPLAEEAYEQYF,TGTGCCAGCAGTTACCGGGATCCACTAGCGGAGGAGGCCTACGAGCAGTACTTC,TRBV6-5,TRBJ2-7,few,TRBD2
CASSSWGQGRNQPQHF,TGTGCCAGCAGTTCCTGGGGGCAGGGAAGAAATCAGCCCCAGCATTTT,TRBV28,TRBJ1-5,many,.
CASSSNRGHNYGYTF,TGTGCCAGCAGTTCAAACAGGGGTCACAACTATGGCTACACCTTC,TRBV28,TRBJ1-2,many,TRBD1
CSVLRDTGELFF,TGCAGCGTTCTCAGGGACACCGGGGAGCTGTTTTTT,TRBV29-1,TRBJ2-2,.,.
CASSAARGGYNEQFF,TGTGCCAGCAGTGCAGCCAGGGGGGGATACAATGAGCAGTTCTTC,TRBV2,TRBJ2-1,.,.
CASSLGIKAGREAFF,TGTGCCAGCAGCTTAGGAATTAAAGCGGGGAGGGAAGCTTTCTTT,TRBV11-2,TRBJ1-1,many,.
CASSRGGNTGELFF,TGTGCCAGCAGCCGGGGGGGGAACACCGGGGAGCTGTTTTTT,TRBV2,TRBJ2-2,many,TRBD2
CSASGTGDQETQYF,TGCAGTGCGTCCGGGACAGGGGATCAAGAGACCCAGTACTTC,TRBV20-1,TRBJ2-5,many,TRBD1
CATSTGLVHFF,TGTGCCACCTCAACCGGACTCGTTCATTTCTTC,TRBV24-1,TRBJ2-1,.,.
CASSSIAGVTQETQYF,TGTGCCAGTAGTTCAATAGCGGGGGTTACCCAAGAGACCCAGTACTTC,TRBV19,TRBJ2-5,many,TRBD2
CASSAGHQNTEAFF,TGCGCCAGCAGCGCGGGACACCAGAACACTGAAGCTTTCTTT,TRBV5-1,TRBJ1-1,few,.
CASSAAGTSGRYYEQYF,TGTGCCAGCAGCGCAGCCGGGACTAGCGGGAGGTACTACGAGCAGTACTTC,TRBV2,TRBJ2-7,.,TRBD2
CASSLLPGSDEQYF,TGTGCCAGCAGCTTATTGCCGGGAAGCGACGAGCAGTACTTC,TRBV7-9,TRBJ2-7,.,.
CASSFRTGRNTGAFF,TGTGCCAGCAGCTTTCGGACAGGACGTAACACTGGAGCTTTCTTT,TRBV7-9,TRBJ1-1,.,TRBD1
CASSEHSANTGELFF,TGCGCCAGCAGTGAGCACTCTGCGAACACCGGGGAGCTGTTTTTT,TRBV10-1,TRBJ2-2,many,.
CASTLRTEAFF,TGTGCCAGTACCCTAAGAACTGAAGCTTTCTTT,TRBV28,TRBJ1-1,many,.
CASSGLDYEQYF,TGTGCCAGCAGTGGGTTAGACTACGAGCAGTACTTC,TRBV6-1,TRBJ2-7,many,.
CASSLAGASLAKNIQYF,TGTGCCAGCAGTTTGGCAGGGGCTAGTTTAGCCAAAAACATTCAGTACTTC,TRBV28,TRBJ2-4,many,.
CASNSPGLTYEQYF,TGTGCCAGCAACTCGCCGGGACTTACCTACGAGCAGTACTTC,TRBV7-9,TRBJ2-7,.,.
CASSLNGDSNQPQHF,TGTGCCAGCAGCTTAAACGGGGATAGCAATCAGCCCCAGCATTTT,TRBV7-2,TRBJ1-5,.,.
CASSLEGLSSYEQYF,TGTGCCAGCAGCTTGGAGGGCTTATCCTCCTACGAGCAGTACTTC,TRBV5-5,TRBJ2-7,few,.
CSAREGLAGTYEQYF,TGCAGTGCTAGGGAGGGACTAGCGGGTACCTACGAGCAGTACTTC,TRBV20-1,TRBJ2-7,few,TRBD2
CASRAGYVWTENFQETQYF,TGTGCCAGCAGGGCCGGATATGTCTGGACAGAGAATTTCCAAGAGACCCAGTACTTC,TRBV28,TRBJ2-5,many,.
CASNAGTVYGYTF,TGTGCCAGTAACGCCGGGACTGTTTATGGCTACACCTTC,TRBV19,TRBJ1-2,few,.
CASSWGGGPEAFF,TGTGCCAGCAGCTGGGGAGGGGGACCTGAAGCTTTCTTT,TRBV5-6,TRBJ1-1,few,.
CASSLFPGELFF,TGTGCCAGCAGTTTATTCCCCGGGGAGCTGTTTTTT,TRBV28,TRBJ2-2,many,.
CASSLFQGSSEQYF,TGTGCCAGCAGCTTGTTTCAGGGATCGTCCGAGCAGTACTTC,TRBV5-5,TRBJ2-7,.,.
CASSPVTSGSSEQYF,TGCGCCAGCAGCCCAGTGACTAGCGGGAGCAGCGAGCAGTACTTC,TRBV5-1,TRBJ2-7,.,TRBD2
CASSLRVAGKSNEQFF,TGTGCCAGCAGTTTAAGAGTAGCGGGTAAGAGTAATGAGCAGTTCTTC,TRBV12-3/TRBV12-4,TRBJ2-1,few,TRBD2